This TCR beta chain was recovered during a study of shared clonotypes between healthy human individuals. A remark on this clone: The sample has other DNA sequences that encode this CDR3 too.

Naive CD8 cells lacked CD45RO, underwent positive selection for CCR7 and left out terminally differentiated effector memory CD45RA+ cells. The repertoire was sequenced with immunoSEQ multiplex PCR; TCRdb's copy has only in-frame clones and lacks some. The sample carries millions of clones, roughly 94% recorded once. The germline gives CDR1 SEHNR, CDR2 FQNEAQ (reference sequence). The CDR3 consists of 14 residues. The V and J ends lost 1 base and 4 bases, in that order; junction bases with no gene match: 3. The chain has TRBV7-9 and TRBJ2-7, with 8 bases fitting TRBD1. The source material was naive CD8+ T cells sorted from blood. The clonotype comes from a man aged 18 to 29 in good health. The DNA for the CDR3 is TGTGCCAGCAGCTTAGGCCAGGGGGCGTACGAGCAGTACTTC. Protein product: CASSLGQGAYEQYF.